One and the same sample provided the 14 T cell receptor beta chains below, sequenced in a study of a mutant IDH1 vaccine in newly diagnosed glioma. As to time point: baseline, week 1 (first vaccination visit). Treatment of the sample: pre-vaccination baseline after standard-of-care therapy. The method was immunoSEQ multiplex PCR; TCRdb's version includes in-frame clones alone and lacks a portion of them. Among some 70,000 clones, around 79% were seen once, and the ten largest hold around 8.5%. Sequencing used PBMCs, obtained from a glioma patient treated with radiotherapy, temozolomide or both. The origin of the receptors is a man in his fifties or sixties with glioma.

With respect to this clone: One end of the junction varies from germline; a read error may be responsible. J is TRBJ2-1 and V is TRBV7-6, with a possible D match to TRBD2 (6 bases). Germline V gene sequence: CDR1 SGHVS, CDR2 FNYEAQ. CDR3 length: 14 amino acids. The CDR3 is CASTLTGEVGEQFF. CDR3 sequence (DNA): TGTGCCAGCACCTTAACGGGGGAGGTAGGGGAGCAGTTCTTC.

The chain combines TRBV6-1 with TRBJ1-1, with D possibly being TRBD1 (6 bases). The germline gives CDR1 MNHNS, CDR2 SASEGT. The length of the CDR3 is 13 residues. The V end lost 2 bases, the J end lost 4 bases, and 8 bases lay between the germline ends. CDR3 in amino acids: CASSEKQGTEAFF. Written as DNA, the CDR3 is TGTGCCAGCAGTGAAAAACAGGGCACTGAAGCTTTCTTT.

The chain carries TRBV28 and TRBJ1-1; D might be TRBD1 (5 bases). Deletions cut 7 bases from V and 1 base from J, with 13 bases between. Germline assignment: CDR1 MDHEN and CDR2 SYDVKM. The CDR3 runs to 14 residues. Here the CDR3 DNA reads TGTGCCAGCATCTGGGGGGGAGGGAACACTGAAGCTTTCTTT. Protein product: CASIWGGGNTEAFF.

The chain joins TRBV10-2 to TRBJ2-3; D not certain. CDR1 is WSHSY and CDR2 is SAAADI in the germline V gene. V was clipped by 3 bases and J by 6 bases, with 19 bases between them. This CDR3 spans 16 amino acids. In DNA, the CDR3 is TGCGCCAGCAGTGATATAGAAGAATCGGAAGGGGATACGCAGTATTTT. It specifies CASSDIEESEGDTQYF.

V gene TRBV7-9 combines with J gene TRBJ1-1; no clear D. Between the trimmed V and J ends, which lost 8 bases and 2 bases, there was a span of 15 bases. Germline CDR1 SEHNR, CDR2 FQNEAQ (reference sequence). The CDR3 length is 14 residues. The CDR3 spells CASSFSTENTEAFF. Written as DNA, the CDR3 is TGTGCCAGCTCCTTTTCTACAGAAAACACTGAAGCTTTCTTT.

V and J are TRBV9 and TRBJ2-3, with 7 nucleotides matching TRBD2. This CDR3 has 16 amino acids. V trimming: 3 bases; J trimming: 1 base; junction bases outside the gene matches: 8. CDR1 SGDLS and CDR2 YYNGEE come from the germline V gene. CDR3 residues: CASSGGGTTRTDTQYF. The CDR3 DNA is TGTGCCAGCAGCGGGGGGGGGACTACACGCACAGATACGCAGTATTTT.

V usage is TRBV14 and J usage is TRBJ2-7; D unclear. V was pared by 4 bases and J by 0 bases, with 7 bases between. Per the germline V gene, CDR1 is SGHDN and CDR2 is FVKESK. This CDR3 contains 13 residues. The CDR3 DNA follows: TGTGCCAGCAGCCTTACAGTCTCCTACGAGCAGTACTTC. This encodes CASSLTVSYEQYF.

This clone is a singleton in its sample. The V call is TRBV6-1, the J call TRBJ1-1; tentatively, D is TRBD1 (6 bases). Germline values: CDR1 MNHNS, CDR2 SASEGT. The CDR3 is 13 residues long. The ends were cut back, 10 bases at V and 6 bases at J, with 18 bases in the middle. The CDR3 loop reads CATKDRLRAEAFF. Here the CDR3 DNA reads TGTGCCACCAAAGACAGGCTTAGAGCTGAAGCTTTCTTT.

This clone has a handful of counts. The chain links TRBV10-2 to TRBJ2-7, with TRBD2 as a possible D gene (6 bases). The V gene lost 7 bases and the J gene lost 0 bases, with 13 bases spanning the gap. The germline V gene has CDR1 WSHSY and CDR2 SAAADI. The CDR3 has 14 amino acids. The CDR3 is CASNPRDSSYEQYF. As DNA, the CDR3 is TGCGCCAGCAACCCTCGGGACTCCTCCTACGAGCAGTACTTC.

The chain uses TRBV7-2 and TRBJ2-3, with D perhaps TRBD2 (6 bases). Trimming shortened V by 5 bases and J by 0 bases, and 12 bases separated the two germline ends. The V gene's germline CDR1 is SGHTA and CDR2 FQGNSA. This CDR3 comprises 15 residues. CDR3 loop: CASSTPGTSTDTQYF. CDR3 DNA sequence: TGTGCCAGCAGCACCCCCGGGACTAGCACAGATACGCAGTATTTT.

CDR3 nucleotides: TGTGCCAGCTCATCATCACGGATCGACACTGAAGCTTTCTTT. This gives the protein CASSSSRIDTEAFF. The V and J genes are TRBV18 and TRBJ1-1; D remains ambiguous. Germline V gene data show CDR1 as KGHSH and CDR2 as LQKENI. The V end lost 5 bases, the J end lost 3 bases, and 13 bases lay between the germline ends. The CDR3 sequence is 14 residues long.

This chain uses TRBV29-1 with TRBJ1-2, with 10 bases matching TRBD1. The ends lost 6 bases at V and 5 bases at J; junction bases unmatched: 12. CDR1 is SQVTM, CDR2 ANQGSEA, per germline. The CDR3 is made up of 15 amino acids. This CDR3 reads CSVTLDGTGEYGYTF. As DNA, the CDR3 is TGCAGCGTGACCCTTGACGGGACAGGGGAATATGGCTACACCTTC.

The V call is TRBV13, the J call TRBJ1-1; no clear D gene. V shed 0 bases and J shed 3 bases, with 5 bases lying between them. Germline CDR1 is PRHDT and CDR2 is FYEKMQ (reference sequence). This CDR3 spans 13 amino acids. CDR3 in amino acids: CASSLGRYTEAFF. Here the CDR3 DNA reads TGTGCCAGCAGCTTAGGGAGGTACACTGAAGCTTTCTTT.

The chain links TRBV25-1 to TRBJ2-2; weak D call: TRBD1 (5 bases). The CDR3 extends over 14 amino acids. Trimming stripped 6 bases from V and 6 bases from J, with 14 bases between. CDR1 and CDR2 from the germline V gene are MGHDK and SYGVNS. This chain's CDR3 is CASSDAGYAGELFF. DNA of the CDR3: TGTGCCAGCAGCGACGCAGGGTATGCCGGGGAGCTGTTTTTT.